This T cell receptor beta chain was sequenced during a study of Graves' ophthalmopathy and Graves' hyperthyroidism. With respect to this clonotype: Its antigen remains unidentified.

This CDR3 region has 15 residues. Losses at the gene ends were 3 bases for V and 5 bases for J; bases not matched to a gene: 4. The germline V gene encodes CDR1 MDHEN and CDR2 SYDVKM. Findings and caveats of the study: For predicting ophthalmopathy progression, the model had about 64% sensitivity and 72% to 85% specificity. Clonotypes were expanded in thyroid at above 0.001 frequency, and most also appeared in blood. Between ophthalmopathy and stable hyperthyroidism, a 13-signature model drew a separation with about 88% sensitivity and 75% to 82% specificity.

Patients in the hyperthyroidism group, adults aged 18 to 65, were newly diagnosed, under 2 months' duration. Beta-chain TCR CDR3 regions were amplified from RNA transcripts. HTBI primers primed a first-round RT-PCR, and a second-round multiplex PCR followed. TCRdb analysed the multiplex PCR reads with MiXCR anew, one entry per CDR3 protein. The profile shows about 500,000 distinct CDR3 sequences, 35% to 40% of them singletons. This sequence was found in an adult man with Graves' hyperthyroidism. What was sequenced was peripheral blood or thyroid tissue (not recorded which). The J gene is TRBJ2-5, the V gene TRBV28, with TRBD1 matching 12 bases. The CDR3 protein is CASSLGQGAVETQYF. Written as DNA, the CDR3 is TGTGCCAGCAGTTTGGGACAGGGGGCAGTGGAGACCCAGTACTTC.